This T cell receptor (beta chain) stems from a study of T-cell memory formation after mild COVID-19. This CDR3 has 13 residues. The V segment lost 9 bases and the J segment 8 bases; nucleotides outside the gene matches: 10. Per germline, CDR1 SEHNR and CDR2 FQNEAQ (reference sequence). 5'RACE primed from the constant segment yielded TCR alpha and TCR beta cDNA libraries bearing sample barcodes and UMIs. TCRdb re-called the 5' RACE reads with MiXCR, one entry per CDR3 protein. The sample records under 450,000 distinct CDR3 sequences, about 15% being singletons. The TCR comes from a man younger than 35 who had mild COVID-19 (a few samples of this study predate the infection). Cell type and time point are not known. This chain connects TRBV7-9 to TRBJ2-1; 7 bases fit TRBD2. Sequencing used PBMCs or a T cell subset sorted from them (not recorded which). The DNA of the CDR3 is TGTGCCAGTCAGCGGGGACCTTTGGATGAGCAGTTCTTC. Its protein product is CASQRGPLDEQFF. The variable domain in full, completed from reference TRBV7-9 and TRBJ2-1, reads DTGVSQNPRHKITKRGQNVTFRCDPISEHNRLYWYRQTLGQGPEFLTYFQNEAQLEKSRLLSDRFSAERPKGSFSTLEIQRTEQGDSAMYLCASQRGPLDEQFFGPGTRLTVL.